The 32 T cell receptor beta chains below all came from one sample that was sequenced in a study of neurological immune-mediated disorders. TCRdb passed the 5' RACE reads through MiXCR, listing each CDR3 protein once. The repertoire holds tens of thousands of distinct CDR3 sequences, with about 10% as singletons. The time point here: longitudinal time-point 2. The sequencing input was PBMCs. The origin of the receptors is a man under 40 in good health.

On this clonotype itself: A single base separates this from a much larger clone, so it may be a read error. The gene calls are TRBV5-1 and TRBJ2-2, with 7 bases matching TRBD2. The CDR3 runs to 15 residues. Looked up from germline, CDR1 is SGHRS and CDR2 is YFSETQ. CDR3 in amino acids: CTSSRRDYKAGELFF. Here the CDR3 DNA reads TGCACCAGCAGCAGACGGGACTATAAAGCCGGGGAGCTGTTTTTT. Full variable domain (missing parts from reference TRBV5-1 and TRBJ2-2): KAGVTQTPRYLIKTRGQQVTLSCSPISGHRSVSWYQQTPGQGLQFLFEYFSETQRNKGNFPGRFSGRQFSNSRSEMNVSTLELGDSALYLCTSSRRDYKAGELFFGEGSRLTVL.

This clonotype was counted many times. This chain connects TRBV7-2 to TRBJ2-7; D is tentatively TRBD1 or TRBD2 (6 bases each). The germline V and J ends were trimmed by 1 base and 4 bases, with 20 bases remaining between them. CDR3 size: 17 residues. Germline lookup yields CDR1 SGHTA and CDR2 FQGNSA. The CDR3 protein is CASSLVGGLAGLYEQYF. CDR3 coding DNA: TGTGCCAGCAGCTTAGTAGGGGGGTTGGCAGGATTATACGAGCAGTACTTC.

This clonotype showed up many times. The rearrangement joins TRBV5-1 to TRBJ2-7, with 8 positions matching TRBD1. After removal of 0 bases from V and 4 bases from J, the junction contained 9 bases not matched to a gene. CDR1 and CDR2 from the germline V gene are SGHRS and YFSETQ. The CDR3 has 16 amino acids. The CDR3 DNA follows: TGCGCCAGCAGCTTGGAGGTGGCAGGGGGCACGTACGAGCAGTACTTC. Amino acid sequence: CASSLEVAGGTYEQYF.

In its sample, this clonotype was seen a few times. The rearrangement links TRBV4-1 to TRBJ1-5; tentatively, D is TRBD1 (5 bases). The CDR3 has 14 amino acids. The ends were cut back, 1 base at V and 2 bases at J, with 6 bases in the middle. CDR1 and CDR2 (germline): MGHRA, YSYEKL. The CDR3 DNA is TGCGCCAGCAGCCAAGCGGGGGGCAATCAGCCCCAGCATTTT. This encodes CASSQAGGNQPQHF.

The chain joins TRBV11-2 to TRBJ2-3; D not certain. This CDR3 has 14 amino acids. Trimming cost V 1 base and J 0 bases, with 5 bases left between them. Germline loops: CDR1 SGHAT, CDR2 FQNNGV. The CDR3 sequence: CASSLGYSTDTQYF. CDR3 DNA: TGTGCCAGCAGCTTAGGGTACAGCACAGATACGCAGTATTTT. Drawing the rest from reference TRBV11-2 and TRBJ2-3, the complete variable domain is EAGVAQSPRYKIIEKRQSVAFWCNPISGHATLYWYQQILGQGPKLLIQFQNNGVVDDSQLPKDRFSAERLKGVDSTLKIQPAKLEDSAVYLCASSLGYSTDTQYFGPGTRLTVL.

This clonotype was observed at least ten times. The V call is TRBV5-1, the J call TRBJ2-5; the D is unclear. The V gene's germline CDR1 is SGHRS and CDR2 YFSETQ. V lost 4 bases and J 4 bases, leaving 8 bases between the germline ends. The CDR3 runs 12 residues. Written as DNA, the CDR3 is TGCGCCAGCAGCAAACTGACAGAGACCCAGTACTTC. Protein product: CASSKLTETQYF.

This clonotype occurred many times. The V gene is TRBV28, the J gene TRBJ1-5; D is ambiguous. Germline values: CDR1 MDHEN, CDR2 SYDVKM. The CDR3 totals 15 residues. V lost 2 bases, J lost 0 bases, and 8 bases lay in between. The CDR3 DNA reads as TGTGCCAGCAGTTTACTTGAGAATAGCAATCAGCCCCAGCATTTT. The encoded protein is CASSLLENSNQPQHF.

Ten or more counts support this clonotype. The V call is TRBV7-9, the J call TRBJ2-1; TRBD2 is a possible D gene (6 bases). The V gene's germline CDR1 is SEHNR and CDR2 FQNEAQ (reference sequence). CDR3 length: 13 residues. Trimming cost V 3 bases and J 8 bases, with 11 bases left between them. CDR3: CASSLEGLDEQFF. DNA for the CDR3: TGTGCCAGCAGCTTGGAGGGCCTGGATGAGCAGTTCTTC. Supplemented by reference TRBV7-9 and TRBJ2-1, the full variable domain reads DTGVSQNPRHKITKRGQNVTFRCDPISEHNRLYWYRQTLGQGPEFLTYFQNEAQLEKSRLLSDRFSAERPKGSFSTLEIQRTEQGDSAMYLCASSLEGLDEQFFGPGTRLTVL.

V is TRBV3-1 and J is TRBJ1-1; D ambiguous. This CDR3 is 12 amino acids long. CDR1 is LGHDT and CDR2 is YNNKEL in the germline V gene (reference sequence). V shed 2 bases and J shed 3 bases, with 4 bases lying between them. CDR3 sequence (DNA): TGTGCCAGCAGCCAATCTCACACTGAAGCTTTCTTT. It is translated as CASSQSHTEAFF.

For this clonotype: A much bigger clone sits one base away, suggesting this may be a read error. The chain joins TRBV29-1 to TRBJ2-7; 7 bases fit TRBD2. The germline gives CDR1 SQVTM, CDR2 ANQGSEA. The CDR3 runs 13 residues. CDR3 in amino acids: CGVVAGGSYEQYF. CDR3 DNA: TGCGGCGTTGTAGCGGGTGGCTCCTACGAGCAGTACTTC.

This clonotype was seen at least ten times. V gene TRBV7-6 combines with J gene TRBJ1-6; D is ambiguous. CDR1 and CDR2 from the germline V gene are SGHVS and FNYEAQ. The length of the CDR3 is 17 residues. V dropped 1 base and J dropped 9 bases, with 19 bases sitting between them. Here the CDR3 DNA reads TGTGCCAGCAGCTTAGTCGCGCTACCCCCACCGGCTTCACCCCTCCACTTT. The encoded protein is CASSLVALPPPASPLHF.

The chain uses TRBV20-1 and TRBJ2-1, with no clear D. The ends were cut back, 3 bases at V and 6 bases at J, with 12 bases in the middle. Germline-derived CDR1 and CDR2 are DFQATT and SNEGSKA (reference sequence). CDR3 size: 13 residues. CDR3 in amino acids: CSARMSLRNEQFF. CDR3 DNA sequence: TGCAGTGCTAGGATGAGTCTACGCAATGAGCAGTTCTTC.

Many counts were recorded for this clonotype. The chain couples TRBV10-1 to TRBJ2-1, with 7 bases identical to TRBD2. Germline V lookup: CDR1 WNHNN, CDR2 SYGVQD (reference sequence). This CDR3 is built from 15 residues. The J segment lost 4 bases and the V segment lost 5 bases, leaving 8 bases of the junction unmatched. CDR3 residues: CASSSGGAGYNEQFF. The CDR3, as DNA: TGCGCCAGCAGTTCAGGAGGAGCGGGGTACAATGAGCAGTTCTTC.

This clonotype appeared many times. The rearrangement joins TRBV28 to TRBJ2-1; a weak D match, TRBD2 (5 bases). The CDR3 extends over 16 amino acids. The germline V gene encodes CDR1 MDHEN and CDR2 SYDVKM. Trimming took 6 bases from V and 8 from J, leaving 23 bases between them. In DNA form, the CDR3 reads TGTGCCAGCAGATCTGAACTAGAGAAACCATACGATGAGCAGTTCTTC. Amino acid sequence: CASRSELEKPYDEQFF.

In this sample, this clonotype turned up many times. The genes are TRBV5-1 and TRBJ2-1; unclear D gene. The V and J ends lost 4 bases and 3 bases respectively, with 14 bases between them. This CDR3 spans 15 amino acids. From germline, CDR1 is SGHRS and CDR2 YFSETQ. The CDR3 here is CASSPGRILYNEQFF. The CDR3 coding sequence is TGCGCCAGCAGCCCAGGTCGTATACTCTACAATGAGCAGTTCTTC.

Turning to this clonotype: This may stem from a read error, because a much larger clone lies one nucleotide away. The rearrangement uses TRBV2 and TRBJ2-1; 9 bases agree with TRBD1. The CDR3 has 17 amino acids. CDR1 and CDR2 from the germline V gene are SNHLY and FYNNEI. CDR3 bases: TGTGCCAGCAGAGAAGACGGGACAGGGTTTGATGTCCATGAGCGGTTCTTC. Its translation is CASREDGTGFDVHERFF.

This clonotype was observed at least ten times. The chain employs TRBV7-3 and TRBJ2-7; TRBD2 aligns across 9 bases. CDR1 is SGHTA and CDR2 is FQGTGA in the germline V gene. The J segment lost 4 bases and the V segment lost 0 bases, leaving 1 base of the junction unmatched. The CDR3 runs to 14 residues. The CDR3 nucleotides are TGTGCCAGCAGCTTAACTAGCGGGAGTTACGAGCAGTACTTC. Translating gives CASSLTSGSYEQYF.

This clonotype was seen only a few times. The chain links TRBV12-3 or TRBV12-4 to TRBJ2-7; TRBD2 matches 12 bases. This CDR3 has 13 residues. Trimming removed 6 bases from V and 4 bases from J; junction bases left unmatched: 1. The CDR3 DNA follows: TGTGCCAGCAGAACTAGCGGGAGGTACGAGCAGTACTTC. Its translation: CASRTSGRYEQYF.

This clonotype was seen only a few times. The chain is built from TRBV20-1 and TRBJ1-1, with 9 bases matching TRBD1. Germline-derived CDR1 and CDR2 are DFQATT and SNEGSKA (reference sequence). V lost 3 bases to trimming and J lost 3 bases; unmatched junction nucleotides: 2. There are 13 residues in the CDR3. CDR3 bases: TGCAGTGCTAGGGACAGGGGCTACACTGAAGCTTTCTTT. Translation gives CSARDRGYTEAFF.

In its sample, this clonotype was seen many times. The chain carries TRBV29-1 and TRBJ2-7, with 7 bases that match TRBD1. This CDR3 has 13 amino acids. The J segment lost 3 bases and the V segment lost 2 bases, leaving 4 bases of the junction unmatched. Germline CDR1 SQVTM, CDR2 ANQGSEA. Written as DNA, the CDR3 is TGCAGCGTTGAAAAACAGGGGTTCTACGAGCAGTACTTC. It translates to CSVEKQGFYEQYF.

This clonotype was recorded many times. The CDR3 protein is CASSRTLAGELFF. The CDR3 bases are TGTGCCAGCAGCCGGACCCTAGCCGGGGAGCTGTTTTTT. J is TRBJ2-2 and V is TRBV7-3; D remains unclear. The germline V and J ends were trimmed by 5 bases and 6 bases, with 10 bases remaining between them. Germline assignment: CDR1 SGHTA and CDR2 FQGTGA. This CDR3 is 13 amino acids long.

This clonotype has at least ten counts. This chain connects TRBV20-1 to TRBJ1-4; TRBD1 matches 7 bases. V trimming: 0 bases; J trimming: 10 bases; junction bases outside the gene matches: 11. The CDR3 runs to 15 residues. Germline assignment: CDR1 DFQATT and CDR2 SNEGSKA (reference sequence). The CDR3 bases are TGCAGTGCTAGAGATCAGAGAACAGGGGATGGAAAACTGTTTTTT. Translating gives CSARDQRTGDGKLFF.

This clonotype was seen many times. The CDR3 here is CASSVRETQYF. The CDR3 nucleotides are TGTGCCAGCAGCGTCCGCGAGACCCAGTACTTC. The V call is TRBV2, the J call TRBJ2-5, with D unresolved. Germline loops: CDR1 SNHLY, CDR2 FYNNEI. V was cut by 6 bases and J by 5 bases, with 7 bases left in between. The CDR3 loop spans 11 amino acids.

This clonotype was seen at least ten times. This rearrangement joins TRBV7-9 to TRBJ2-7; D unresolved. Trimming left V 6 bases short and J 6 bases short, with 9 bases between. CDR1 and CDR2 from the germline V gene are SEHNR and FQNEAQ (reference sequence). The CDR3 is made up of 11 amino acids. The CDR3 is CASSGPAEQYF. The DNA of the CDR3 is TGTGCCAGCAGTGGACCGGCCGAGCAGTACTTC.

Remarks on this clonotype: No DNA is shown, since the ends of the CDR3 on it are uncertain; the CDR3 is the one TCRdb lists. This chain connects TRBV12-3 or TRBV12-4 to TRBJ2-2; the table's D call TRBD2 went unverified against the DNA. The CDR3 has 21 residues if both end residues are counted. CDR3 in amino acids: CASSLGSDTQYFGPGTGELFF.

This clonotype was seen many times. The chain is built from TRBV7-6 and TRBJ1-1; D may be TRBD1 (5 bases). The CDR3 consists of 16 residues. V lost 5 bases and J lost 2, with 18 bases in between. CDR1 and CDR2 (germline): SGHVS, FNYEAQ. CDR3 region: CASSPWGGDRNTEAFF. As DNA, the CDR3 is TGTGCCAGCAGCCCTTGGGGGGGAGACAGAAACACTGAAGCTTTCTTT.

This clonotype was seen many times. V usage is TRBV5-1 and J usage is TRBJ2-1, with TRBD1 as a possible D gene (6 bases). Germline CDR1 and CDR2: SGHRS and YFSETQ. The V and J ends lost 0 bases and 4 bases respectively, with 11 bases between them. The CDR3 has 15 residues. The CDR3 region is CASSLGQVGYNEQFF. CDR3 in DNA: TGCGCCAGCAGCTTGGGACAGGTTGGGTACAATGAGCAGTTCTTC.

There are many counts of this clonotype. CDR3 in amino acids: CAISAGQRDEQYF. CDR3 DNA: TGTGCCATCAGTGCCGGACAGCGCGACGAGCAGTACTTC. The chain is built from TRBV10-3 and TRBJ2-7; D is perhaps TRBD1 (6 bases). The CDR3 spans 13 residues. Trimming took 4 bases from V and 5 from J, leaving 12 bases between them. Germline V gene sequence: CDR1 ENHRY, CDR2 SYGVKD.

Ten or more counts support this clonotype. This chain links TRBV7-2 with TRBJ2-1, with 13 bases lining up with TRBD2. Germline V gene lookup returns CDR1 SGHTA and CDR2 FQGNSA. V lost 5 bases and J lost 6; bases outside the gene matches: 7. The CDR3 contains 16 residues. Written as DNA, the CDR3 is TGTGCCAGCAGCGAGGGACTAGCGGGAATTGGCAATGAGCAGTTCTTC. It translates to CASSEGLAGIGNEQFF.

Note on this clonotype: A much larger clone lies a single base off, so this may be a read error. CDR3 sequence: CANSLLPGTGINEQFF. In nucleotides, the CDR3 is TGTGCCAACAGCCTCCTTCCCGGGACAGGGATCAATGAGCAGTTCTTC. The chain links TRBV14 to TRBJ2-1; 9 bases map to TRBD1. The germline CDR1 and CDR2 sequences are SGHDN and FVKESK. The CDR3 loop spans 16 amino acids. The full variable domain, in which reference TRBV14 and TRBJ2-1 provide the parts outside the CDR3, is EAGVTQFPSHSVIEKGQTVTLRCDPISGHDNLYWYRRVMGKEIKFLLHFVKESKQDESGMPNNRFLAERTGGTYSTLKVQPAELEDSGVYFCANSLLPGTGINEQFFGPGTRLTVL.

This clonotype was seen at least ten times. V gene TRBV6-5 combines with J gene TRBJ1-4; D perhaps matches TRBD1 (6 bases). The CDR3 is 15 amino acids. Trimming took off 2 bases at V and 7 bases at J, with 14 bases between the two ends. Germline CDR1 and CDR2: MNHEY and SVGAGI. CDR3 bases: TGTGCCAGCAGTTACGCCACAGGGTTGGGTGAAAAACTGTTTTTT. Translating gives CASSYATGLGEKLFF.

This clonotype was detected only a few times. The J gene is TRBJ1-6, the V gene TRBV9; unclear D gene. Trimming took off 3 bases at V and 7 bases at J, with 14 bases between the two ends. This CDR3 has 15 residues. CDR1 and CDR2 from the germline V gene are SGDLS and YYNGEE. The CDR3 spells CASSALSSENSPLHF. In DNA, the CDR3 is TGTGCCAGCAGCGCCCTATCCAGTGAGAATTCACCCCTCCACTTT.